This T cell receptor (beta chain) was recorded in a study of T cell responses to AZD1222 COVID-19 vaccine. About the study: It was second doses at about 4 or about 12 weeks that were pooled. Study-level points and caveats: Donors were chiefly white British, with a greater number of females, and clonal diversity was perhaps underestimated.

CDR3 length equals 13 residues. CDR1 is DFQATT, CDR2 SNEGSKA, per germline (reference sequence). The ends were cut back, 3 bases at V and 0 bases at J, with 9 bases in the middle. With respect to this clone: Its antigen remains unknown.

TCRdb's table, derived via immunoSEQ multiplex PCR, lists solely in-frame clones and lacks some. Among just under 55,000 clones listed, nearly 90% were seen once. The source was peripheral blood, collected on day 0 of AZD1222 vaccination. The rearrangement links TRBV20-1 to TRBJ2-7, with D hard to call. The receptor comes from an adult in good health. The CDR3 loop reads CSASPGSSYEQYF. The DNA of the CDR3 is TGCAGTGCTAGTCCGGGCAGCTCCTACGAGCAGTACTTC.